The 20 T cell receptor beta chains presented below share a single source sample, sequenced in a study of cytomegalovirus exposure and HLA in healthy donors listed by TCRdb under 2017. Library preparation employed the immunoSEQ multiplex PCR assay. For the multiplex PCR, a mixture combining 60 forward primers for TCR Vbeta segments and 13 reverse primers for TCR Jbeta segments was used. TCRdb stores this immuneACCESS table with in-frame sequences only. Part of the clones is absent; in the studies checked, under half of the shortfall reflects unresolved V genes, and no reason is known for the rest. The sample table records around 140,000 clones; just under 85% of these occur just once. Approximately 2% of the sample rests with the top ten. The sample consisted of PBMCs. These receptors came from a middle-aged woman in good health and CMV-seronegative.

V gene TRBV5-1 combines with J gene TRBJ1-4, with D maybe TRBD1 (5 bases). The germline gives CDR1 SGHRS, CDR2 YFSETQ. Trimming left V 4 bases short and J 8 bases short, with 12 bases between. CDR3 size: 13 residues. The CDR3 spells CASSGGVGEKLFF. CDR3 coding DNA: TGCGCCAGCAGCGGAGGGGTGGGGGAAAAACTGTTTTTT.

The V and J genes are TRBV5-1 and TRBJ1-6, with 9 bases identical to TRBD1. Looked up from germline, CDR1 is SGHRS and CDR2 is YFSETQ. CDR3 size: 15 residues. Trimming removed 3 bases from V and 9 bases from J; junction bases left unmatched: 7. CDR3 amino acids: CASSSPGQGFSPLHF. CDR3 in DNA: TGCGCCAGCAGCTCACCGGGACAGGGATTTTCACCCCTCCACTTT.

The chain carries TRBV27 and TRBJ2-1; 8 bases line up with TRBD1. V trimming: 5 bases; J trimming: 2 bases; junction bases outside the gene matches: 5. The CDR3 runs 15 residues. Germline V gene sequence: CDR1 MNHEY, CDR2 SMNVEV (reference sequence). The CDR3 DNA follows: TGTGCCAGCAGTGTAGAGACAGGGGCCTACAATGAGCAGTTCTTC. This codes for CASSVETGAYNEQFF.

CDR3 bases: TGTGCCAGCAGTCCGGGGACTAGCGGGAGTAGGGAGACCCAGTACTTC. It specifies CASSPGTSGSRETQYF. The chain recombines TRBV27 with TRBJ2-5; 14 bases are a match to TRBD2. This CDR3 is 16 amino acids long. Germline V gives CDR1 MNHEY, CDR2 SMNVEV (reference sequence). The junction had 7 bases not matched to a gene; V was cut back by 5 bases and J by 5 bases.

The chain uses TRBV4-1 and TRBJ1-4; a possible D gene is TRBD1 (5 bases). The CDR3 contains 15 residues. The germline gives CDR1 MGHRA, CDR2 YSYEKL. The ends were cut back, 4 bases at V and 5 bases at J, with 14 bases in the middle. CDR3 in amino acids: CASSRPAGGNEKLFF. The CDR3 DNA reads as TGCGCCAGCAGCCGCCCAGCGGGGGGAAATGAAAAACTGTTTTTT.

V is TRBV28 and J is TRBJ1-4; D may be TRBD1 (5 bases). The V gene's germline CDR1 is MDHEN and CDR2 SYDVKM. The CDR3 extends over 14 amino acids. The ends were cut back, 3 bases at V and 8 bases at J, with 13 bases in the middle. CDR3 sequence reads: CASSLGGGSEKLFF. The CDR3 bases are TGTGCCAGCAGTTTGGGGGGGGGATCGGAAAAACTGTTTTTT.

The CDR3 sequence: CASSPPGGRREKLFF. The CDR3 DNA is TGTGCCAGCTCACCACCAGGGGGTAGAAGAGAAAAACTGTTTTTT. The V and J genes are TRBV18 and TRBJ1-4; D is perhaps TRBD1 (6 bases). Germline V gene data show CDR1 as KGHSH and CDR2 as LQKENI. The CDR3 has 15 residues. Trimming shortened V by 0 bases and J by 8 bases, and 13 bases separated the two germline ends.

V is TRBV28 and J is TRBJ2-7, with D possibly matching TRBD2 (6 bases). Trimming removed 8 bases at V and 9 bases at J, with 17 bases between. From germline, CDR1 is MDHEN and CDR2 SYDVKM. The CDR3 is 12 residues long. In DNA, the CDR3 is TGTGCCAGCGAAACCCCCTGGGAGGTGCAGTACTTC. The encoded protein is CASETPWEVQYF.

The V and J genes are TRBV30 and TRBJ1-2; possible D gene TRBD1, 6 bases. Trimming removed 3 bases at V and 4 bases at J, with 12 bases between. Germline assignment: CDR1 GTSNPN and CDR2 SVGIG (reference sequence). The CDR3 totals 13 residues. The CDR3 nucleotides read TGTGCCTGGAGAACAGGGTCGGTCTATGGCTACACCTTC. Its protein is CAWRTGSVYGYTF.

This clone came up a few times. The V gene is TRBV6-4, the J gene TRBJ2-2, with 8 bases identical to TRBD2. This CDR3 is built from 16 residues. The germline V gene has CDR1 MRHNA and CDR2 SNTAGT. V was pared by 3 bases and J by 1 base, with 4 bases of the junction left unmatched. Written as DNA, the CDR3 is TGTGCCAGCAGTGAGATAGCGGGATTGAACACCGGGGAGCTGTTTTTT. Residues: CASSEIAGLNTGELFF.

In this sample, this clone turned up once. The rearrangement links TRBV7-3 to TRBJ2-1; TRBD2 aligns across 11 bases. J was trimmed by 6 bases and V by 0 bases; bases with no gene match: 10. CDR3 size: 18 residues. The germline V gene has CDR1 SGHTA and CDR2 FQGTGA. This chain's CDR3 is CASSLTGLAGGPPNEQFF. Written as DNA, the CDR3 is TGTGCCAGCAGCTTAACGGGGCTAGCGGGAGGACCCCCCAATGAGCAGTTCTTC.

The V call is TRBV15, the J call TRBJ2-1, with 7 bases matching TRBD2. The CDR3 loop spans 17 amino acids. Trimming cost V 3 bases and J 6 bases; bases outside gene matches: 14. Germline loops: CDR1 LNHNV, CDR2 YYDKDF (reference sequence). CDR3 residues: CATSSQKTSLGINEQFF. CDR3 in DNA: TGTGCCACCAGCAGCCAGAAGACTAGCCTTGGAATCAATGAGCAGTTCTTC.

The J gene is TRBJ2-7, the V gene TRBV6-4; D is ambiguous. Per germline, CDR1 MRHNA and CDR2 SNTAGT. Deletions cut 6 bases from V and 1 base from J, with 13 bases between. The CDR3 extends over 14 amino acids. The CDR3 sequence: CASSREPTSYEQYF. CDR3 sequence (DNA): TGTGCCAGCAGCCGCGAGCCCACTTCCTACGAGCAGTACTTC.

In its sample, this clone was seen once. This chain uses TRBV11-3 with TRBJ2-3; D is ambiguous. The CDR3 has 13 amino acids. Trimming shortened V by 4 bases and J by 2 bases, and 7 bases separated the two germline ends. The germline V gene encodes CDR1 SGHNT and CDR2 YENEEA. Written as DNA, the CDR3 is TGTGCCAGCAGCTCGGTCTTCACAGATACGCAGTATTTT. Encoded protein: CASSSVFTDTQYF.

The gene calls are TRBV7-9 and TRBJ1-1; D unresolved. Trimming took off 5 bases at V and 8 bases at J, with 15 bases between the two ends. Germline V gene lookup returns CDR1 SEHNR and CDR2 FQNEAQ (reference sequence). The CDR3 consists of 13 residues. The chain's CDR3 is CASSLDTVVEAFF. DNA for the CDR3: TGTGCCAGCAGCCTCGACACGGTCGTAGAAGCTTTCTTT.

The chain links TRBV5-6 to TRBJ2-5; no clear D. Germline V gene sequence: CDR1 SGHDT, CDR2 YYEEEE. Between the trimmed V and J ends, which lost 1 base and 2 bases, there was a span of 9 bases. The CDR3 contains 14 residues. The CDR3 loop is CASSLPRVQETQYF. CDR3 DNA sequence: TGTGCCAGCAGCTTGCCCCGAGTTCAAGAGACCCAGTACTTC.

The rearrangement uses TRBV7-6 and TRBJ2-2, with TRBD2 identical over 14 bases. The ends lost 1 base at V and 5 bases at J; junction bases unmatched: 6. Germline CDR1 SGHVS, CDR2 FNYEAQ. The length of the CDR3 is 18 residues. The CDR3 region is CASSLGGTSGRNTGELFF. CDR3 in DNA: TGTGCCAGCAGCTTAGGGGGGACTAGCGGGAGAAATACCGGGGAGCTGTTTTTT.

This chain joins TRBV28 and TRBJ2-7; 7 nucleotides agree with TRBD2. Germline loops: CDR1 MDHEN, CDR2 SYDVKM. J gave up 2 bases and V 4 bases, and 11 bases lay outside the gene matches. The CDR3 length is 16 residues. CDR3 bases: TGTGCCAGCAGTTCCCGGGGGGAGATAAGCCCCTACGAGCAGTACTTC. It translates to CASSSRGEISPYEQYF.

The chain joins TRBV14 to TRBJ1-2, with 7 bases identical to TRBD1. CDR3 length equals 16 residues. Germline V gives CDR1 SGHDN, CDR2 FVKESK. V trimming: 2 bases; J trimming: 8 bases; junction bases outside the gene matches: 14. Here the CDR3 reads CASSQYRGGFMRGYTF. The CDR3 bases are TGTGCCAGCAGCCAATACCGAGGGGGCTTTATGCGGGGCTACACCTTC.

The CDR3 nucleotides read TGTGCCAGCAGTCCCCTGACACCTGCGAACACCGGGGAGCTGTTTTTT. Its protein is CASSPLTPANTGELFF. The V and J genes are TRBV27 and TRBJ2-2, with D unresolved. The CDR3 is 16 residues long. V was shortened by 5 bases and J by 0 bases, with 13 bases between the two germline ends. Germline CDR1 MNHEY, CDR2 SMNVEV (reference sequence).